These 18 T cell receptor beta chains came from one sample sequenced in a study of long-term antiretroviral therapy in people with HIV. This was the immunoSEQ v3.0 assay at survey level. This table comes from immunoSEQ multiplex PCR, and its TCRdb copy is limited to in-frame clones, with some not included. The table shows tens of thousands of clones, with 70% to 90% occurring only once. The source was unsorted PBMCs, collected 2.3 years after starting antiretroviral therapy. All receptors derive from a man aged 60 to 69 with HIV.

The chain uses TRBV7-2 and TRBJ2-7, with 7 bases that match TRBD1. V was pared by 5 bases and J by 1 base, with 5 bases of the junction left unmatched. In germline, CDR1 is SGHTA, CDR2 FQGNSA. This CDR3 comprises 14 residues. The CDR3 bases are TGTGCCAGCAGCCTCTACAGGGGATCCTACGAGCAGTACTTC. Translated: CASSLYRGSYEQYF.

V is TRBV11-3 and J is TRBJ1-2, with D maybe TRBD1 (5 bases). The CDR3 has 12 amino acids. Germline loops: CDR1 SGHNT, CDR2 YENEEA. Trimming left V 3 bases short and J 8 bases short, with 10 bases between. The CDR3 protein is CASSFSGVGYTF. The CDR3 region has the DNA TGTGCCAGCAGCTTCTCGGGGGTGGGCTACACCTTC.

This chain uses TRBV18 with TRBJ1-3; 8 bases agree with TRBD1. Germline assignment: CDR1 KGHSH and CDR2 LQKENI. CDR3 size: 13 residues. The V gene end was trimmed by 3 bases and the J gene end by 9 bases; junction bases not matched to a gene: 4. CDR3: CASSPGQGATIYF. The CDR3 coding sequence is TGTGCCAGCTCACCGGGTCAGGGGGCCACCATATATTTT.

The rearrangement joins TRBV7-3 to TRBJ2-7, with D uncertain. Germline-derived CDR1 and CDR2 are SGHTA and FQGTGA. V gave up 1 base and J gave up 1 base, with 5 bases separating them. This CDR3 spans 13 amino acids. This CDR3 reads CASSLNPSYEQYF. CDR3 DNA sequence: TGTGCCAGCAGCTTAAATCCGTCCTACGAGCAGTACTTC.

This chain's CDR3 is CASSQDVAGRYGYTF. The DNA for the CDR3 is TGTGCCAGCAGCCAAGATGTCGCGGGGAGATATGGCTACACCTTC. The V call is TRBV14, the J call TRBJ1-2; D gene uncertain. Germline CDR1 reads SGHDN; CDR2 reads FVKESK. CDR3 length: 15 residues. Trimming took off 0 bases at V and 5 bases at J, with 13 bases between the two ends. The variable domain in full, with the rest retrieved from reference TRBV14 and TRBJ1-2, is EAGVTQFPSHSVIEKGQTVTLRCDPISGHDNLYWYRRVMGKEIKFLLHFVKESKQDESGMPNNRFLAERTGGTYSTLKVQPAELEDSGVYFCASSQDVAGRYGYTFGSGTRLTVV.

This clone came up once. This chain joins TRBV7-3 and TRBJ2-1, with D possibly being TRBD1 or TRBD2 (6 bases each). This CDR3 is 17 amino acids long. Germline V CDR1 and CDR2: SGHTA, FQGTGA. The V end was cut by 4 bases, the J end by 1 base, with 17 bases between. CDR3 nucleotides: TGTGCCAGCAGCTCCCGGGTGGGGGGCGATTCCTACAATGAGCAGTTCTTC. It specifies CASSSRVGGDSYNEQFF.

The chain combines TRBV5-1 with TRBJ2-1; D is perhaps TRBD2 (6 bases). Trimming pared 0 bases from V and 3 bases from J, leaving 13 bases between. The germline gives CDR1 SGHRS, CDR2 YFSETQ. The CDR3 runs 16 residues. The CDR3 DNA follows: TGCGCCAGCAGCTTGGAATTAGGGACTGGCTACAATGAGCAGTTCTTC. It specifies CASSLELGTGYNEQFF.

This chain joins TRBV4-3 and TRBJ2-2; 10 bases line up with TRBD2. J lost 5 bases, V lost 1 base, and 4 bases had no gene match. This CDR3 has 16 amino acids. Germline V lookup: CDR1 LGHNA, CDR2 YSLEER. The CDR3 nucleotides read TGCGCCAGCAGCCAAGGTCCAGCGGGGGGGACCGGGGAGCTGTTTTTT. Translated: CASSQGPAGGTGELFF.

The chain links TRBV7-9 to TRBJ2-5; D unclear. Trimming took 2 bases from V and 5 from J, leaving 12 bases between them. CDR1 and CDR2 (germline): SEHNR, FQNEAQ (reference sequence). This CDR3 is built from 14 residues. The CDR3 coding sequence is TGTGCCAGCAGCTTAAGGGCAGGTGTTGAGACCCAGTACTTC. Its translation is CASSLRAGVETQYF.

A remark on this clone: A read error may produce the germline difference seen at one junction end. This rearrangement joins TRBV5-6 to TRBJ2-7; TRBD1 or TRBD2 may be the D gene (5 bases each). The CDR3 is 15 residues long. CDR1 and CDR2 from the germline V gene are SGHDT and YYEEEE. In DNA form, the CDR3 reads TGTGCCAGCAGCACCCCGGGACGGACCTCCAACGAGCAGTACTTC. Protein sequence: CASSTPGRTSNEQYF.

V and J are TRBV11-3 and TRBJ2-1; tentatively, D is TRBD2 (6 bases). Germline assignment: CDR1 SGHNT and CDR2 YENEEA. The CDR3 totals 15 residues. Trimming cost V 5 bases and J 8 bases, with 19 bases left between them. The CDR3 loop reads CASSRETGAGDEQFF. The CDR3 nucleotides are TGTGCCAGCAGCCGAGAGACGGGAGCAGGCGATGAGCAGTTCTTC.

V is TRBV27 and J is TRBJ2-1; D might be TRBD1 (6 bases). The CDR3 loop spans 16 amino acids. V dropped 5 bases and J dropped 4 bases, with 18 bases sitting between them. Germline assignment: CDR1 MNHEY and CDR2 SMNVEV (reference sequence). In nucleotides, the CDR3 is TGTGCCAGCAGTCCCACCACAGGGATTCAGTACAATGAGCAGTTCTTC. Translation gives CASSPTTGIQYNEQFF.

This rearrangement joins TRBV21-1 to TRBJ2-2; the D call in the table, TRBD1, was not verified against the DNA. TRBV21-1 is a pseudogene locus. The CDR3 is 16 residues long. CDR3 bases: TGTGCCAGCATCGAAGAGATACTGCAGGCCACCGGGGAGCTGTTTTTT. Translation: CASIEEILQATGELFF.

Here the CDR3 DNA reads TGTGCCAGCAGCTTAATTCCAGAGAGCTGGGGCTACACCTTC. Its translation is CASSLIPESWGYTF. The rearrangement uses TRBV7-2 and TRBJ1-2; D is unresolved. V lost 2 bases, J lost 8 bases, and 15 bases lay in between. The germline V gene has CDR1 SGHTA and CDR2 FQGNSA. The CDR3 loop spans 14 amino acids.

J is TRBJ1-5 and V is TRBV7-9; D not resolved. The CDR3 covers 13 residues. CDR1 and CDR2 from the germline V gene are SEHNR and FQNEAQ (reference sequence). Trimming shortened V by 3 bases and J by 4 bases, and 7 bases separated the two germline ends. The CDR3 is CASSFSGNQPQHF. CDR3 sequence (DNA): TGTGCCAGCAGCTTTAGCGGAAATCAGCCCCAGCATTTT. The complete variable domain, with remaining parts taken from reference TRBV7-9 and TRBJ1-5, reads DTGVSQNPRHKITKRGQNVTFRCDPISEHNRLYWYRQTLGQGPEFLTYFQNEAQLEKSRLLSDRFSAERPKGSFSTLEIQRTEQGDSAMYLCASSFSGNQPQHFGDGTRLSIL.

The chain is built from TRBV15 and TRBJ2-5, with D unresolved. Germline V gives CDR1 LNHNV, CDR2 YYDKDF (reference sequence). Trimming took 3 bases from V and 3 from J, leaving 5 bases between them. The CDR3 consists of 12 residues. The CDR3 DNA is TGTGCCACCAGCAGGCCCAAAGAGACCCAGTACTTC. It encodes CATSRPKETQYF. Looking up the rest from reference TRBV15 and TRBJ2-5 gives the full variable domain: DAMVIQNPRYQVTQFGKPVTLSCSQTLNHNVMYWYQQKSSQAPKLLFHYYDKDFNNEADTPDNFQSRRPNTSFCFLDIRSPGLGDTAMYLCATSRPKETQYFGPGTRLLVL.

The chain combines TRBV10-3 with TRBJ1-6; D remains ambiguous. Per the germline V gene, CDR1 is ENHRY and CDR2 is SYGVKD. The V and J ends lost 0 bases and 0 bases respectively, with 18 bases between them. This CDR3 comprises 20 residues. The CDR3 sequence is CAISESFTDGPSSYNSPLHF. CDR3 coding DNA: TGTGCCATCAGTGAGTCGTTTACCGACGGCCCAAGCTCCTATAATTCACCCCTCCACTTT.

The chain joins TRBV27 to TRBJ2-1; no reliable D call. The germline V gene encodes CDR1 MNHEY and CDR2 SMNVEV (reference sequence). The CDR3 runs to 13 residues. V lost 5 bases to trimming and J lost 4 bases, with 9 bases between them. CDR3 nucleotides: TGTGCCAGCAGTATCTTTCGTTACAATGAGCAGTTCTTC. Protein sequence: CASSIFRYNEQFF.